Sequencing of this TCR beta chain was carried out in a study of cytomegalovirus exposure and HLA in healthy donors. Study-wide findings and caveats: TCR beta V- and J-gene trimming was later associated with a missense DCLRE1C variant.

Germline lookup yields CDR1 SSHAT and CDR2 FNYEAQ (reference sequence). The CDR3 consists of 15 residues. The PCR had 60 Vbeta and 13 Jbeta primers. Generated by immunoSEQ multiplex PCR, the TCRdb table keeps only in-frame clones and is missing some. The sample consists of about 83,000 clones, roughly 77% of them appearing once. With respect to this clone: What it binds is unknown. The junction does not match germline at one end; this may be a read error.

This clonotype was obtained from a man between 60 and 75 years old in good health and CMV-seronegative. Sample: PBMCs. V usage is TRBV7-7 and J usage is TRBJ2-3; D remains unclear. CDR3 sequence (DNA): TGTGCTAGCAGCCAAATGTTCTATTCCACAGATACGCAGTATTTT. It encodes CASSQMFYSTDTQYF.